This is a list of T cell receptor beta chains from one sample in a study of blood T cell repertoires in COVID-19. Repertoires were generated with immunoSEQ multiplex PCR, while TCRdb's copy carries only in-frame clones and drops some. The data contain roughly 88,000 clones, roughly 85% of them singletons. Sample: peripheral blood. The receptor source for this set is a woman aged 55-69 years with COVID-19, enrolled during active disease. CDR3s include the opening cysteine and the closing phenylalanine or tryptophan. D genes are given only for firm matches. Size tells how often a clone was seen (once, few, many) or the class of an expanded clone, and some rows leave it out.

CASSPGTPGNTIYF TGTGCCAGCAGCCCGGGGACACCTGGAAACACCATATATTTT - TRBJ1-3 - TRBV27
CASRTRGTGELFF TGTGCCAGCAGAACCAGGGGCACCGGGGAGCTGTTTTTT - TRBJ2-2 - TRBV7-2
CSASRGVSSYEQYF TGCAGTGCTAGTCGGGGGGTCTCCTCCTACGAGCAGTACTTC TRBD2 TRBJ2-7 - TRBV20-1
CASSAPPQVWQYF TGTGCCAGCAGTGCCCCTCCACAGGTCTGGCAGTACTTC - TRBJ2-7 - TRBV28
CASSVASSGANVLTF TGTGCCAGCAGTGTAGCCAGCTCTGGGGCCAACGTCCTGACTTTC - TRBJ2-6 - TRBV7-2
CASSLDRVYVSGELFF TGTGCCAGCAGCTTAGACCGGGTATACGTGTCCGGGGAGCTGTTTTTT - TRBJ2-2 - TRBV11-2
CASSNRGGTEAFF TGTGCCAGCAGCAACCGTGGAGGTACTGAAGCTTTCTTT - TRBJ1-1 - TRBV7-2
CASSSRDRAFQPQHF TGTGCCAGTAGTTCCCGGGACAGGGCATTTCAGCCCCAGCATTTT TRBD1 TRBJ1-5 - TRBV19
CASSEGTGLEEAFF TGTGCCAGCAGTGAGGGGACAGGTCTCGAGGAAGCTTTCTTT TRBD1 TRBJ1-1 - TRBV2
CAISSRQENTEAFF TGTGCCATCAGTTCGCGCCAGGAGAACACTGAAGCTTTCTTT - TRBJ1-1 - TRBV10-3
CASSQELQEPYGYTF TGCGCCAGCAGCCAAGAGCTCCAGGAACCGTATGGCTACACCTTC - TRBJ1-2 - TRBV4-3
CASMRTGGNYGYTF TGTGCCAGCATGCGGACAGGGGGCAACTATGGCTACACCTTC TRBD1 TRBJ1-2 - TRBV6-5
CASSPLRVWSSPLHF TGCGCCAGCAGCCCCCTCAGGGTTTGGAGTTCACCCCTCCACTTT - TRBJ1-6 - TRBV5-1
CASRQAGGADTQYF TGTGCCAGCAGGCAAGCGGGGGGAGCAGATACGCAGTATTTT TRBD2 TRBJ2-3 once TRBV7-2
CASSQDFSGGAGRYNEQFF TGCGCCAGCAGCCAAGATTTTAGCGGGGGGGCCGGTAGGTACAATGAGCAGTTCTTC TRBD2 TRBJ2-1 - TRBV4-3
CASSRVAGGWNEQFF TGTGCCAGCAGCCGAGTAGCGGGGGGCTGGAATGAGCAGTTCTTC TRBD2 TRBJ2-1 - TRBV7-8
CASSLGQSEQPQHF TGTGCCAGTAGTCTGGGACAATCGGAACAGCCCCAGCATTTT - TRBJ1-5 many TRBV19
CASSTTGSPYYGYTF TGTGCCAGCAGTACCACAGGTTCGCCCTACTATGGCTACACCTTC - TRBJ1-2 - TRBV27
CASSFTGSGELFF TGTGCCAGCAGCTTCACGGGATCTGGGGAGCTGTTTTTT - TRBJ2-2 - TRBV7-2
CASSLQRRVNSPLHF TGTGCCAGCAGCCTTCAGAGGAGGGTTAATTCACCCCTCCACTTT - TRBJ1-6 - TRBV3-1/TRBV3-2
CASRAGTGVQPQHF TGTGCCAGCAGAGCCGGGACAGGGGTTCAGCCCCAGCATTTT TRBD1 TRBJ1-5 - TRBV6-1
CASSPPAGNEQFF TGTGCCAGCTCACCACCGGCGGGTAATGAGCAGTTCTTC - TRBJ2-1 - TRBV18
CASSQSVGQYTGELFF TGTGCCAGCAGTCAGTCCGTCGGACAGTACACCGGGGAGCTGTTTTTT - TRBJ2-2 - TRBV28
CAISGREASTDTQYF TGTGCCATCAGTGGCCGGGAGGCTAGCACAGATACGCAGTATTTT TRBD2 TRBJ2-3 - TRBV10-3
CASSVLAGGADTQYF TGTGCCAGCAGTGTTCTTGCGGGGGGGGCGGATACGCAGTATTTT TRBD2 TRBJ2-3 - TRBV2
CASSSSTGVSSYNEQFF TGTGCCAGCAGCTCTTCGACAGGTGTGAGCTCCTACAATGAGCAGTTCTTC - TRBJ2-1 - TRBV7-9
CASSRSGQGYTEAFF TGCGCCAGCAGCCGATCGGGACAGGGCTACACTGAAGCTTTCTTT TRBD1 TRBJ1-1 few TRBV4-1
CASSSRDTQYF TGTGCCAGCAGCTCCCGAGATACGCAGTATTTT - TRBJ2-3 - TRBV11-1
CATSRDPGDSQETQYF TGTGCCACCAGCAGAGATCCCGGGGACAGCCAAGAGACCCAGTACTTC TRBD1 TRBJ2-5 - TRBV15
CASSEGVNQPQHF TGTGCCAGCAGCGAGGGGGTGAATCAGCCCCAGCATTTT - TRBJ1-5 - TRBV12-3/TRBV12-4
CASSQGQGRGNTIYF TGCGCCAGCAGCCAAGGACAGGGCAGGGGAAACACCATATATTTT TRBD1 TRBJ1-3 once TRBV4-3
CASSKQGNSNQPQHF TGTGCCAGCAGTAAACAGGGAAATAGCAATCAGCCCCAGCATTTT - TRBJ1-5 - TRBV27